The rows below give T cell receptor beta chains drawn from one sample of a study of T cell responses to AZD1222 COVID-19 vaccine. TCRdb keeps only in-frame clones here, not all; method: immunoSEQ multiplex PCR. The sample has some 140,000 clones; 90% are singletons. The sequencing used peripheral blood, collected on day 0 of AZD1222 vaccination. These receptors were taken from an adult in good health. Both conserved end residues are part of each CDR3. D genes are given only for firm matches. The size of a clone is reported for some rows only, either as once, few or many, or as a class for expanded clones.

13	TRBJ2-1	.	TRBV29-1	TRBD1	TGCAGCGTCTCAGGGGGCTCCCACAATGAGCAGTTCTTC	CSVSGGSHNEQFF
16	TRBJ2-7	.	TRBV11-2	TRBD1	TGTGCCAGCAGCTCCGGGACAGAACCTACCACCTACGAGCAGTACTTC	CASSSGTEPTTYEQYF
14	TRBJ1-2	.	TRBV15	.	TGTGCCACCAGCTCCGGGACCCCAAACTATGGCTACACCTTC	CATSSGTPNYGYTF
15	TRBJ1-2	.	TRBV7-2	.	TGTGCCAGCAGCCCACAAGCACAGGGTCCCTATGGCTACACCTTC	CASSPQAQGPYGYTF
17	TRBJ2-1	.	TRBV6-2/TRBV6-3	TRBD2	TGTGCCAGCAGTTACATAGGACTAGCGGGAGGTCTGAATGAGCAGTTCTTC	CASSYIGLAGGLNEQFF
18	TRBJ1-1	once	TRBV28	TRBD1	TGTGCCAGCAGTTTATCCCTGACAGGGCGTACGGGAAACACTGAAGCTTTCTTT	CASSLSLTGRTGNTEAFF
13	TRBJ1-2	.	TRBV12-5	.	TGTGCTAGTGGTTTAGGAGGGGGCTATGGCTACACCTTC	CASGLGGGYGYTF
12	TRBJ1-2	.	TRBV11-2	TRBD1	TGTGCCAGCAGCGCAGGGGGCGATGGCTACACCTTC	CASSAGGDGYTF
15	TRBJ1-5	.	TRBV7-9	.	TGTGCCAGCAGCCCAATACCTAAGTGGGGGGAGCCCCAGCATTTT	CASSPIPKWGEPQHF
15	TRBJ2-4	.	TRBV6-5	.	TGTGCCAGCAGCCGCCGGGGTGTAGCCAAAAACATTCAGTACTTC	CASSRRGVAKNIQYF
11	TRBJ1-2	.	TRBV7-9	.	TGTGCCAGCAGCCGTCAGGGTGGCTACACCTTC	CASSRQGGYTF
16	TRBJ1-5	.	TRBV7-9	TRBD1	TGTGCCAGCAGCTTATTTCTGGACAGGGAGCGTCAGCCCCAGCATTTT	CASSLFLDRERQPQHF
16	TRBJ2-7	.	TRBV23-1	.	TGCGCCAGCAGTCAATCGAGGGGGGCAACCACCTACGAGCAGTACTTC	CASSQSRGATTYEQYF
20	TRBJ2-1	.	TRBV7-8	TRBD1	TGTGCCAGCAGCTTAGCTTTCCGGGACAGGGGTAGAGACCATTACAATGAGCAGTTCTTC	CASSLAFRDRGRDHYNEQFF
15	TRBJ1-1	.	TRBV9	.	TGTGCCAGCAGCCCGGGGGGGCAGATGAACACTGAAGCTTTCTTT	CASSPGGQMNTEAFF
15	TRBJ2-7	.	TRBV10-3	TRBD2	TGTGCCATCAGTGGTGGTAGCGGGAGGGCGAAGGAGCAGTACTTC	CAISGGSGRAKEQYF